The clone carrying this T cell receptor beta chain was observed at least ten times. Antigen unknown. This CDR3 contains 14 residues. Germline V gene sequence: CDR1 LGHNA, CDR2 YNFKEQ. V lost 7 bases and J 11 bases, leaving 23 bases between the germline ends. This sample was taken from a study of CD8 T cells in ankylosing spondylitis. Study results and caveats: Disease-linked clones reportedly concentrated significantly in matched ankylosing spondylitis synovial fluid. Certain motif variants had earlier appeared in reactive arthritis synovial fluid and blood. Characteristic of ankylosing spondylitis blood, it appeared, was a TCR beta motif comprising about eight highly homologous variants. Clones linked to the disease showed a CD8+ phenotype. They occurred at relatively low frequencies in peripheral blood.

It was by quantitative 5'-RACE with molecular barcodes that TCR beta libraries were made. Each CDR3 protein is one row after TCRdb ran MiXCR on the 5' RACE reads. This sample has about 460,000 distinct CDR3 sequences, with approximately 5.3% found just once. The chain joins TRBV4-2 to TRBJ1-1, with D unresolved. Sequenced: blood, either unsorted or a sorted T cell fraction (not recorded which). The clonotype was recovered from a male donor with ankylosing spondylitis. DNA of the CDR3: TGTGCCAGCATCTCTCTTTATGAACGGAGCAGGGCTTTCTTT. The encoded protein is CASISLYERSRAFF.